This TCR beta chain stems from a study of cytomegalovirus exposure and HLA in healthy donors. This PCR relied on a set of 60 Vbeta primers and 13 Jbeta primers. Authors' analysis steps: Approximately 78 million unique TCR beta chains, about 11 million of them shared, were counted by a later analysis. Clones were sequenced by immunoSEQ multiplex PCR, and TCRdb holds only the in-frame ones, with some missing. V, J and clone size are those of that table, while D and trimming were read from the DNA. Of fewer than 200,000 clones in the sample, roughly three quarters were seen once. The CDR3 has 14 residues. Germline values: CDR1 GTSNPN, CDR2 SVGIG (reference sequence). The V segment lost 8 bases and the J segment 6 bases; nucleotides outside the gene matches: 11. The study, taken as a whole, reports: V- and J-gene trimming in TCR beta was tied to a missense DCLRE1C variant by an analysis performed later. The study flagged 150 to 200 TCR beta chains as cytomegalovirus-associated. A later analysis associated around 17,000 TCR beta sequences with HLA alleles at a 0.05 false discovery rate.

Concerning this clone: Its antigen is unidentified.

This chain links TRBV30 with TRBJ1-5, with 9 nucleotides matching TRBD1. This clonotype was sampled from a man younger than 35 in good health and CMV-seropositive. What was sequenced was PBMCs. The CDR3: CAGQTGGPGQPQHF. The CDR3 bases are TGTGCCGGCCAGACAGGGGGTCCAGGTCAGCCCCAGCATTTT.